This T cell receptor beta chain emerged from a study of human CD8 memory T cell subsets. Overall study findings and caveats: Sequencing was limited to the T cell receptor beta chain. Greater diversity was suggested by Chao1 estimates for stem-like memory T cells than for precursor exhausted T cells.

In regard to this clonotype: As yet, its antigen is unknown.

Construction of TCR beta libraries was accomplished by means of UMI-labeled 5' RACE. TCRdb re-called the 5' RACE reads; one entry per CDR3 protein, DNA not given. The sample table sets out about 18,000 distinct CDR3 sequences. The source material was CD8+ T cells from PBMCs. This receptor was obtained from a human donor in good health.

CDR3 sequence reads: CASSHKNDEQYF. This chain joins TRBV14 and TRBJ2-7. The germline gives CDR1 SGHDN, CDR2 FVKESK. This CDR3 comprises 12 residues.